Listed here are 8 T cell receptor beta chains from one sample, sequenced in a study of vaccination and CD4 T cells after COVID-19. The antigens of these receptors remain unknown. The study sequenced cultured CD4+ T cell DNA using the Oncomine TCR Beta short-read assay. Using its own MiXCR run on the PCR reads, TCRdb lists one record per CDR3 protein. The table lists about 18,000 distinct CDR3 sequences, around 45% of them singletons. The treatment was: roughly nine-day PBMC culture with coronavirus spike peptide pools or control peptides (ViraFEST assay). The sequences come from CD4+ T cells from blood, cultured in vitro, collected after SARS-CoV-2 vaccination. The receptors originated from a human donor who had recovered from COVID-19.

On this clonotype: An end of the junction does not agree with germline; a read error may underlie this. The V gene is TRBV30, the J gene TRBJ1-2; 8 positions match TRBD1. This CDR3 spans 15 amino acids. Germline-derived CDR1 and CDR2 are GTSNPN and SVGIG (reference sequence). CDR3 in DNA: TGTGCCTGGAGGGGGCCAGGGGGCCTGAACTATGGCTACACCTTT. Residues: CAWRGPGGLNYGYTF.

The chain couples TRBV15 to TRBJ2-1, with no clear D. This CDR3 contains 16 residues. The V gene lost 5 bases and the J gene lost 8 bases, with 22 bases spanning the gap. Germline CDR1 reads LNHNV; CDR2 reads YYDKDF (reference sequence). The CDR3 sequence: CATSPRFGGSPDEQFF. As DNA, the CDR3 is TGTGCCACCAGCCCCCGTTTCGGCGGAAGTCCGGATGAGCAGTTCTTC.

This clonotype appeared a single time. This chain links TRBV24-1 with TRBJ2-1; D perhaps matches TRBD1 (5 bases). Trimming shortened V by 9 bases and J by 6 bases, and 14 bases separated the two germline ends. Germline V CDR1 and CDR2: KGHDR, SFDVKD. The CDR3 spans 13 residues. CDR3: CATSSDSLNEQFF. The DNA for the CDR3 is TGTGCCACCTCAAGTGACAGCCTCAATGAGCAGTTCTTC.

This clonotype was recorded a few times. The V call is TRBV20-1, the J call TRBJ1-1, with D perhaps matching TRBD1 (6 bases). CDR3 length: 13 residues. The V gene's germline CDR1 is DFQATT and CDR2 SNEGSKA (reference sequence). V was shortened by 7 bases and J by 1 base, with 13 bases between the two germline ends. The CDR3 nucleotides read TGCAGTGGAGGGGGGGGGACGAACACTGAAGCTTTCTTT. Translating gives CSGGGGTNTEAFF.

This chain connects TRBV28 to TRBJ1-1, with unresolved D. This CDR3 is built from 12 residues. V was cut by 6 bases and J by 8 bases, with 13 bases left in between. CDR1 MDHEN and CDR2 SYDVKM come from the germline V gene. CDR3 in amino acids: CASSNGVGEAFF. In DNA form, the CDR3 reads TGTGCCAGCAGCAACGGGGTGGGGGAAGCTTTCTTT. Looking up the rest from reference TRBV28 and TRBJ1-1 gives the full variable domain: DVKVTQSSRYLVKRTGEKVFLECVQDMDHENMFWYRQDPGLGLRLIYFSYDVKMKEKGDIPEGYSVSREKKERFSLILESASTNQTSMYLCASSNGVGEAFFGQGTRLTVV.

This clonotype was recorded once. This rearrangement joins TRBV5-4 to TRBJ2-5; 15 nucleotides match TRBD2. This CDR3 has 16 amino acids. The V and J ends lost 4 bases and 1 base, in that order; junction bases with no gene match: 2. From germline, CDR1 is SGHNT and CDR2 YYREEE (reference sequence). CDR3 sequence (DNA): TGTGCCAGCAGCGAGGGACTAGCGGGGGGCCAAGAGACCCAGTACTTC. Translating gives CASSEGLAGGQETQYF.

By share, this clonotype counts as medium-sized. V gene TRBV27 combines with J gene TRBJ1-5; D is possibly TRBD1 (6 bases). V was trimmed by 6 bases and J by 7 bases, leaving 19 bases between them. The CDR3 is 15 amino acids. Germline lookup yields CDR1 MNHEY and CDR2 SMNVEV (reference sequence). The CDR3 is CASRHTGLVDQPQHF. DNA of the CDR3: TGTGCCAGCAGACATACAGGGTTGGTAGACCAGCCCCAGCATTTT.

V and J are TRBV20-1 and TRBJ2-3; D gene uncertain. Trimming cost V 3 bases and J 4 bases, with 8 bases left between them. Germline V gene data show CDR1 as DFQATT and CDR2 as SNEGSKA (reference sequence). The CDR3 covers 12 residues. Here the CDR3 reads CSARVRADTQYF. DNA of the CDR3: TGCAGTGCTAGGGTTAGGGCAGATACGCAGTATTTT.